This T cell receptor beta chain was found in a study of T-cell reconstitution after alpha-beta-depleted transplantation in children (dated by TCRdb to the mid-2010s). Context from the whole study: T-cell immune reconstitution after TCRalphabeta/CD19-depleted allogeneic hematopoietic cell transplantation in children was quantitatively tracked in the study by means of TCR repertoire profiling.

V loses 4 bases at its end and J loses 5 bases; junction bases beyond the gene matches: 10. The germline V gene provides CDR1 SGHRS and CDR2 YFSETQ. The CDR3 spans 16 residues, from the cysteine through the phenylalanine. This entry keeps only the CDR3 DNA: 48 bases, framed from base 1. Library preparation was by PCR. The sequencing machine was an Illumina HiSeq 2500. To normalize quantification of the TCRbeta repertoire, the TCR libraries were built with molecular barcoding that relied on unique molecular identifiers. TCRdb reanalyzed the raw reads on its own, using fastp at Q25 for trimming and MiXCR for clone calling, and kept in-frame beta chains. All rows with the same CDR3 protein become a single entry with the most common DNA and genes. This sample gives about 500,000 distinct CDR3 sequences in total; about 33% of them show up just once. Of the sample, approximately 2.3% is held by the ten largest clones.

On this clonotype: No cognate antigen has been identified for it. The record has no base qualities; no much larger clone is one base away.

Here the chain combines TRBV5-1 and TRBJ2-2, with 8 junctional bases fitting TRBD2. The receptor comes from a human donor who donated a stem cell graft to a child with aplastic anemia. The sample here was PBMCs from the stem cell graft donor, taken from the stem cell graft. The CDR3 here reads CASSPGLVDGTGELFF. The DNA sequence reads TGCGCCAGCAGCCCGGGACTAGTCGATGGAACCGGGGAGCTGTTTTTT.